This TCR beta chain was sequenced in a study of OX40 agonist ivuxolimab in advanced cancers. As for the study in general: Aged roughly 23 to 85 with a mean of about 60 years, they were around 83% male. Study-wide results and caveats: The study observed clonal expansion of CD4+ and CD8+ blood T cells by week 6 at 0.1 to 3.0 mg/kg. Those patients achieving a partial response at 0.1-3.0 mg/kg showed among the lowest clonal expansion. There were also nonresponders showing low normalized T-cell clonal expansion.

Repertoires were generated with immunoSEQ multiplex PCR, while TCRdb's copy carries only in-frame clones and drops some. The data show 72,000 or so clones, roughly 80% seen once. This clone has just one count. Its specificity is unknown. The germline gives CDR1 MNHEY, CDR2 SMNVEV (reference sequence). With 1 base removed from V and 10 bases from J, the gap between germline ends came to 11 bases. This CDR3 contains 13 residues. V gene TRBV27 combines with J gene TRBJ2-1; D not certain. The sequence derives from an adult with an advanced solid tumor such as melanoma, head and neck, liver or kidney cancer. Material: CD4+ or CD8+ T cells sorted from blood, obtained in a trial of the OX40 agonist ivuxolimab. The CDR3 protein is CASSLWAATEQFF. The CDR3 coding sequence is TGTGCCAGCAGTTTATGGGCAGCCACGGAGCAGTTCTTC.